Below, one T cell receptor beta chain is given with its context. These data are taken from a study of control samples from healthy donors and cancer patients. The protocol was immunoSEQ multiplex PCR, while the TCRdb copy is restricted to in-frame clones and leaves out a portion. The sample has around 100,000 clones; roughly nine tenths are singletons. V gave up 2 bases and J gave up 1 base, with 14 bases separating them. There are 16 residues in the CDR3. The germline V gene encodes CDR1 MNHEY and CDR2 SVGAGI. The sequencing input was blood. J is TRBJ1-1 and V is TRBV6-5; D is perhaps TRBD1 (5 bases). The sequence was collected from a woman younger than 30 in good health. The DNA of the CDR3 is TGTGCCAGCAGTTACACCGTCCAGGGATCGAACACTGAAGCTTTCTTT. As protein: CASSYTVQGSNTEAFF.